Listed below are T cell receptor beta chains from one sample, sequenced in a study of T-cell reconstitution after alpha-beta-depleted transplantation in children. TCRdb fed the PCR reads into MiXCR, producing one record per CDR3 protein. The sample records about 830,000 distinct CDR3 sequences, approximately 15% being singletons. Sequenced material: PBMCs, mostly from graft donor cells, taken 360 days after TCRalphabeta/CD19-depleted stem cell transplant. Source of these receptors: a male patient under 18 who had a stem cell transplant for acute lymphoblastic leukemia, so the T cells may come from the graft donor. Both conserved end residues are part of each CDR3. A D gene is named only where the DNA matches it firmly. Expanded clones get a size class; other rows say once, few or many, or leave the size out.

few TRBJ2-1 TRBV7-6 TRBD2 TGTGCCAGCAGCCATCTAGCGGGGAGGCACAATGAGCAGTTCTTC CASSHLAGRHNEQFF
many TRBJ2-1 TRBV12-3/TRBV12-4 - TGTGCCAGCAGTCCAGGAACCGAGCAGTTCTTC CASSPGTEQFF
few TRBJ2-3 TRBV20-1 - TGCAGTGCTAGAGATGACGTCAGAACAGATACGCAGTATTTT CSARDDVRTDTQYF
- TRBJ1-5 TRBV5-1 TRBD1 TGCGCCAGCAGCCTATGGACAGGGACGGAGCAGCCCCAGCATTTT CASSLWTGTEQPQHF
- TRBJ1-2 TRBV9 - TGTGCCAGCAGCGCAGACTCCCGCCTGGGGGGTAATGGCTACACCTTC CASSADSRLGGNGYTF
- TRBJ2-7 TRBV4-1 TRBD1 TGCGCCAGCAGCCGGGGACAGTTTCACTCCTACGAGCAGTACTTC CASSRGQFHSYEQYF
few TRBJ2-2 TRBV7-2 - TGTGCCAGCAGCTTAGAAAGACACGGGGAGCTGTTTTTT CASSLERHGELFF
- TRBJ2-7 TRBV7-9 - TGTGCCAGCAGCTTAGCAACGGGAGTGTACGAGCAGTACTTC CASSLATGVYEQYF
- TRBJ2-7 TRBV2 - TGTGCCAGCAGTGAACGTCGGGAGTCGTGGGAGCAGTACTTC CASSERRESWEQYF
many TRBJ2-7 TRBV12-3/TRBV12-4 TRBD1 TGTGCCACTGCGGCCAGGGGGTCCTCCTACGAGCAGTACTTC CATAARGSSYEQYF
few TRBJ2-7 TRBV11-2 - TGTGCCAGCAGCTTAGTAAAGTTGCCTTTAGGGGGTCGGACACAACTCTACGAGCAGTACTTC CASSLVKLPLGGRTQLYEQYF
many TRBJ1-2 TRBV10-3 TRBD1 TGTGCCATCAGGGCTCCCGGGACAGCGAACTATGGCTACACCTTC CAIRAPGTANYGYTF
once TRBJ1-1 TRBV20-1 TRBD1 TGCAGTGCTAGGCGGACAGGGGAGGACACTGAAGCTTTCTTT CSARRTGEDTEAFF
few TRBJ2-7 TRBV4-2 TRBD2 TGTGCCAGCAGCCAAGATCTTGGCGGGAGCTCCTACGAGCAGTACTTC CASSQDLGGSSYEQYF
few TRBJ2-1 TRBV20-1 - TGCAGTGCTAGTCCCTTGTTCGGCAATGAGCAGTTCTTC CSASPLFGNEQFF
many TRBJ2-3 TRBV24-1 - TGTGCCACCAGTGCCCCAGGACGCACAGATACGCAGTATTTT CATSAPGRTDTQYF
few TRBJ2-5 TRBV3-1 TRBD2 TGTGCCAGCAGCCAAGATGCCCCTAGCGGGAGGCCCCAAGAGACCCAGTACTTC CASSQDAPSGRPQETQYF
many TRBJ2-6 TRBV5-1 - TGCGCCAGCAGCTTGGTTCGGGACTCTGGGGCCAACGTCCTGACTTTC CASSLVRDSGANVLTF
- TRBJ1-2 TRBV5-1 TRBD1 TGCGCCAGCAGCTACGCCGGGACAGGGAATGGCTACACCTTC CASSYAGTGNGYTF
few TRBJ2-7 TRBV12-3/TRBV12-4 TRBD2 TGTGCCAGCACCCTAACCGGGACTACCTACGAGCAGTACTTC CASTLTGTTYEQYF
- TRBJ2-7 TRBV10-3 - TGTGCCATCAGTGAGGGCAACGGGATAGACGAGCAGTACTTC CAISEGNGIDEQYF
many TRBJ2-2 TRBV15 TRBD2 TGTGCCACCAGCAGAGTGGGGGGGAGACGATCCGGGGAGCTGTTTTTT CATSRVGGRRSGELFF
few TRBJ2-6 TRBV7-3 - TGTGCCAGCAGCTGGGGGGCCAACGTCCTGACTTTC CASSWGANVLTF
few TRBJ1-2 TRBV9 TRBD1 TGTGCCAGCAGCACAGCACAGGGGGAGGATGGCTACACCTTC CASSTAQGEDGYTF